A selection of T cell receptor beta chains follows, all from one sample in a study of blood T cells in healthy people across ages. TCRdb re-analysed the 5' RACE reads in MiXCR, keeping a single row per CDR3 protein. The repertoire includes 760,000 or so distinct CDR3 sequences, roughly 25% of them detected once, and more than 7.5% sits in the top ten. These data are also associated with another study on T cells of mothers and their children.

Sequencing input: blood. The source is a boy aged 10-17 years in good health. The CDR3 runs from the conserved cysteine through the conserved F or W. Fields, in order: clone size, D gene, J gene, V gene, CDR3 protein, CDR3 DNA. A D gene is named only where the DNA matches it firmly. Rows give clone size only sometimes, using once, few, many, or a class for an expanded clone.

once	.	TRBJ1-4	TRBV20-1	CSASRLNEKLFF	TGCAGTGCTAGCAGGCTCAATGAAAAACTGTTTTTT
.	.	TRBJ1-2	TRBV2	CASNGNYGYTF	TGTGCCAGCAACGGTAACTATGGCTACACCTTC
few	.	TRBJ1-1	TRBV5-1	CASSRAGGRTEAFF	TGCGCCAGCAGCCGGGCCGGGGGCCGGACTGAAGCTTTCTTT
few	.	TRBJ2-3	TRBV6-1	CASRRDRSDTQYF	TGTGCCAGCAGGCGGGACAGATCAGATACGCAGTATTTT
few	.	TRBJ2-7	TRBV7-7	CASSLARTGVYEQYF	TGTGCTAGCAGCTTAGCCCGGACGGGAGTCTACGAGCAGTACTTC
.	.	TRBJ2-3	TRBV28	CASSDFSRGSRDTQYF	TGTGCCAGCAGCGACTTCTCTCGGGGGAGTCGGGATACGCAGTATTTT
few	.	TRBJ1-2	TRBV29-1	CSVHTGTTYGYTF	TGCAGCGTTCACACCGGGACCACCTATGGCTACACCTTC
.	.	TRBJ2-5	TRBV5-6	CASRPTPVGQETQYF	TGTGCCAGCAGGCCTACGCCTGTTGGGCAAGAGACCCAGTACTTC
.	TRBD2	TRBJ2-1	TRBV10-1	CASSESILAGERGFF	TGCGCCAGCAGTGAGTCAATCCTAGCGGGAGAGCGAGGGTTCTTC
.	TRBD1	TRBJ2-1	TRBV6-2/TRBV6-3	CASSYGTAQSSYNEQFF	TGTGCCAGCAGTTACGGGACAGCCCAGAGCTCCTACAATGAGCAGTTCTTC
.	.	TRBJ1-4	TRBV5-1	CASSLNQRGPNEKLFF	TGCGCCAGCAGCCTCAATCAAAGGGGACCGAATGAAAAACTGTTTTTT
few	.	TRBJ1-4	TRBV28	CASSLRWNGESTNEKLFF	TGTGCCAGCAGTTTGAGGTGGAATGGGGAGTCAACTAATGAAAAACTGTTTTTT
few	.	TRBJ2-2	TRBV5-1	CASSLALGGGELFF	TGCGCCAGCAGCTTGGCCTTGGGTGGCGGGGAGCTGTTTTTT
.	.	TRBJ2-1	TRBV7-3	CASSLNFRLGPIHNEQFF	TGTGCCAGCAGCTTAAATTTCCGGCTAGGGCCAATCCACAATGAGCAGTTCTTC
few	.	TRBJ1-3	TRBV7-9	CASSLNSMYSGNTIYF	TGTGCCAGCAGCTTGAACAGTATGTACTCTGGAAACACCATATATTTT
.	TRBD2	TRBJ2-4	TRBV15	CATSRDRASGPNIQYF	TGTGCCACCAGCAGAGATAGGGCTAGCGGACCAAACATTCAGTACTTC
.	.	TRBJ1-2	TRBV11-3	CASSSGQSLLKGYTF	TGTGCCAGCAGCTCCGGACAGTCCCTACTAAAAGGCTACACCTTC
few	.	TRBJ1-2	TRBV3-1	CASSQVGVYGYTF	TGTGCCAGCAGCCAAGTGGGGGTCTATGGCTACACCTTC
few	.	TRBJ2-1	TRBV7-2	CASSKGGGILNEQFF	TGTGCCAGCAGCAAAGGGGGGGGAATACTGAATGAGCAGTTCTTC
few	.	TRBJ2-5	TRBV11-2	CASSLTGQGETQYF	TGTGCCAGCAGCTTGACGGGGCAGGGTGAGACCCAGTACTTC
.	.	TRBJ2-2	TRBV12-3/TRBV12-4	CASSYPKRELFF	TGTGCCAGCAGTTACCCCAAGCGGGAGCTGTTTTTT
few	.	TRBJ2-7	TRBV7-9	CASSPTVGAGSYEQYF	TGTGCCAGCAGCCCAACGGTAGGGGCAGGCTCCTACGAGCAGTACTTC
.	.	TRBJ2-7	TRBV20-1	CSARNIHLYEQYF	TGCAGTGCTAGAAATATACACCTCTACGAGCAGTACTTC
few	.	TRBJ2-4	TRBV4-1	CASSQGGALSKNIQYF	TGCGCCAGCAGCCAAGGGGGCGCGCTGTCCAAAAACATTCAGTACTTC
.	TRBD2	TRBJ2-7	TRBV20-1	CSAGSSGTYEQYF	TGCAGTGCAGGCTCTAGCGGAACCTACGAGCAGTACTTC
few	.	TRBJ2-2	TRBV7-3	CASSPFGTGELFF	TGTGCCAGCAGCCCTTTTGGCACCGGGGAGCTGTTTTTT
few	TRBD2	TRBJ2-1	TRBV10-3	CAIMGGGHNEQFF	TGTGCCATCATGGGCGGGGGGCACAATGAGCAGTTCTTC
.	TRBD2	TRBJ2-7	TRBV9	CASSAGLAVPYEQYF	TGTGCCAGCAGCGCGGGACTAGCGGTACCCTACGAGCAGTACTTC
.	TRBD2	TRBJ2-3	TRBV2	CASRLRGGAESTDTQYF	TGTGCCAGCAGGCTGCGCGGGGGGGCCGAAAGCACAGATACGCAGTATTTT
.	.	TRBJ2-6	TRBV6-5	CASSRGAGANVLTF	TGTGCCAGCAGCAGAGGGGCTGGGGCCAACGTCCTGACTTTC